The 7 T cell receptor beta chains below come from one sample, sequenced in a study of blood T cells in healthy people across ages. Next came a second PCR, run for roughly 6 to 11 cycles, which used a sample-barcoded 5' primer along with a J-beta primer mix. Each CDR3 protein gets one entry after TCRdb re-called the 5' RACE reads with MiXCR. The table records 800,000 to 950,000 distinct CDR3 sequences, roughly 35% of them present only once. The sequencing sample was made of blood. The origin of the receptors is a man aged 18 to 29 in good health.

This clonotype has more than one count but fewer than ten. For the CDR3, the DNA is TGCGCCAGCAGCCGTCTGACATCTGAGGGTGAAAAACTGTTTTTT. Translation gives CASSRLTSEGEKLFF. The rearrangement joins TRBV4-1 to TRBJ1-4; D is ambiguous. The CDR3 has 15 amino acids. Germline assignment: CDR1 MGHRA and CDR2 YSYEKL. Trimming stripped 4 bases from V and 7 bases from J, with 16 bases between.

The chain is built from TRBV2 and TRBJ1-6, with a possible D match to TRBD1 (5 bases). V was clipped by 3 bases and J by 4 bases, with 19 bases between them. Per germline, CDR1 SNHLY and CDR2 FYNNEI. This CDR3 contains 18 residues. CDR3 residues: CASSDPREGRGYNSPLHF. Written as DNA, the CDR3 is TGTGCCAGCAGTGACCCGCGGGAGGGTCGGGGGTATAATTCACCCCTCCACTTT.

In this sample, this clonotype turned up many times. The chain combines TRBV20-1 with TRBJ2-3, with a tentative D call TRBD1 (6 bases). There are 15 residues in the CDR3. The germline gives CDR1 DFQATT, CDR2 SNEGSKA (reference sequence). Trimming stripped 5 bases from V and 2 bases from J, with 17 bases between. The CDR3 region is CSAPQDRLITDTQYF. DNA of the CDR3: TGCAGTGCTCCCCAGGACAGATTGATCACAGATACGCAGTATTTT.

This chain uses TRBV7-2 with TRBJ2-1; D may match TRBD1 or TRBD2 (7 bases each). V lost 6 bases to trimming and J lost 4 bases, with 19 bases between them. This CDR3 contains 16 residues. Germline CDR1 SGHTA, CDR2 FQGNSA. CDR3 loop: CASSYRGGGQYNEQFF. The CDR3 DNA reads as TGTGCCAGCAGTTACCGGGGAGGGGGCCAATACAATGAGCAGTTCTTC.

The chain is built from TRBV6-2 or TRBV6-3 and TRBJ2-6; D ambiguous. Germline V lookup: CDR1 MNHEY, CDR2 SVGEGT. The CDR3 has 14 amino acids. V shed 10 bases and J shed 0 bases, with 10 bases lying between them. CDR3 region: CATEGYSGANVLTF. CDR3 nucleotide sequence: TGTGCCACCGAAGGATACTCTGGGGCCAACGTCCTGACTTTC.

The V gene is TRBV28, the J gene TRBJ2-1; no clear D. The CDR3 covers 15 residues. V was cut by 7 bases and J by 6 bases, with 19 bases left in between. CDR1 and CDR2 (germline): MDHEN, SYDVKM. CDR3 bases: TGTGCCAGCACCCCGGCCCGTACAGTGGCCAATGAGCAGTTCTTC. Amino acids: CASTPARTVANEQFF.

Ten or more counts support this clonotype. V usage is TRBV20-1 and J usage is TRBJ2-1, with a possible D match to TRBD1 (6 bases). V lost 0 bases and J 4 bases, leaving 16 bases between the germline ends. CDR3 size: 16 residues. Germline V gives CDR1 DFQATT, CDR2 SNEGSKA (reference sequence). DNA for the CDR3: TGCAGTGCTAGAGAGTGGGCAGGGGCAGAGTACAATGAGCAGTTCTTC. This translates into CSAREWAGAEYNEQFF.